Below are 21 T cell receptor beta chains sequenced from a single sample in a study of shared clonotypes between healthy human individuals. Using immunoSEQ multiplex PCR, the repertoire was profiled, and TCRdb retains in-frame clones only, with some absent. Here the sample spans millions of clones, 80% to 95% being singletons. Sequenced input: naive CD4+ T cells from PBMCs. Indicated subset: CD45RA+ positively selected. These receptors came from a man aged 18 to 29 in good health. Some clones in this sample may be carry-over from other donors' samples.

The chain recombines TRBV5-1 with TRBJ1-1; possible D gene TRBD1, 5 bases. V was pared by 5 bases and J by 1 base, with 12 bases between. This CDR3 comprises 14 residues. Per germline, CDR1 SGHRS and CDR2 YFSETQ. This CDR3 is CASRSDSANTEAFF. The CDR3 nucleotides are TGCGCCAGCAGGTCAGACAGTGCGAACACTGAAGCTTTCTTT. The variable domain in full, with the rest retrieved from reference TRBV5-1 and TRBJ1-1, is KAGVTQTPRYLIKTRGQQVTLSCSPISGHRSVSWYQQTPGQGLQFLFEYFSETQRNKGNFPGRFSGRQFSNSRSEMNVSTLELGDSALYLCASRSDSANTEAFFGQGTRLTVV.

The V call is TRBV9, the J call TRBJ2-1, with 10 positions matching TRBD2. V lost 0 bases, J lost 6 bases, and 9 bases stayed unmatched. Germline CDR1 is SGDLS and CDR2 is YYNGEE. The CDR3 sequence is 17 residues long. The CDR3 reads CASSVEGLAGVGNEQFF. The CDR3 coding sequence is TGTGCCAGCAGCGTAGAGGGTCTAGCGGGAGTCGGCAATGAGCAGTTCTTC. The whole variable domain, remainder taken from reference TRBV9 and TRBJ2-1, is DSGVTQTPKHLITATGQRVTLRCSPRSGDLSVYWYQQSLDQGLQFLIQYYNGEERAKGNILERFSAQQFPDLHSELNLSSLELGDSALYFCASSVEGLAGVGNEQFFGPGTRLTVL.

This sequence joins TRBV28 and TRBJ1-5, with unresolved D. V lost 10 bases, J lost 4 bases, and 11 bases lay in between. CDR3 length: 12 amino acids. Germline CDR1 is MDHEN and CDR2 is SYDVKM. CDR3 protein: CATLTGNQPQHF. The DNA of the CDR3 is TGTGCCACCCTGACCGGGAATCAGCCCCAGCATTTT.

The gene calls are TRBV7-7 and TRBJ1-4; D unresolved. V lost 1 base and J 7 bases, leaving 7 bases between the germline ends. CDR1 and CDR2 from the germline V gene are SSHAT and FNYEAQ (reference sequence). The CDR3 totals 13 residues. CDR3 DNA sequence: TGTGCCAGCAGCTTAGGAGAAGGTGAAAAACTGTTTTTT. It specifies CASSLGEGEKLFF.

This clone was observed a single time. This rearrangement joins TRBV5-4 to TRBJ1-4; TRBD1 is a possible D gene (6 bases). The CDR3 has 16 residues. The germline V gene has CDR1 SGHNT and CDR2 YYREEE (reference sequence). V dropped 4 bases and J dropped 4 bases, with 17 bases sitting between them. In nucleotides, the CDR3 is TGTGCCAGCAGCGCGGGAGGGGGGCAGAGTAATGAAAAACTGTTTTTT. Translated: CASSAGGGQSNEKLFF.

The V call is TRBV25-1, the J call TRBJ2-5; unclear D gene. V was pared by 6 bases and J by 1 base, with 18 bases between. This CDR3 is 16 amino acids long. CDR1 and CDR2 (germline): MGHDK, SYGVNS. CDR3 coding DNA: TGTGCCAGCAGCGACCCGGGTCTCTTCCCCCAAGAGACCCAGTACTTC. Translation: CASSDPGLFPQETQYF.

The rearrangement uses TRBV11-2 and TRBJ2-1; 7 bases align to TRBD2. CDR1 and CDR2 from the germline V gene are SGHAT and FQNNGV. The CDR3 contains 13 residues. V lost 4 bases, J lost 10 bases, and 7 bases stayed unmatched. The CDR3, as DNA: TGTGCCAGCAGCTCGGGAGGCCTGGCAGAGCAGTTCTTC. Translating it yields CASSSGGLAEQFF.

This clone was seen a handful of times. This specimen includes other DNA sequences encoding the same CDR3. The chain is built from TRBV9 and TRBJ1-1; D is unresolved. This CDR3 contains 14 residues. The germline V gene encodes CDR1 SGDLS and CDR2 YYNGEE. V lost 0 bases and J lost 2, with 8 bases in between. CDR3 coding DNA: TGTGCCAGCAGCGTAGGTCAGACTAACACTGAAGCTTTCTTT. This translates into CASSVGQTNTEAFF.

The CDR3 region has the DNA TGTGCCAGCAGTTACGACGGGGGTCTAAATCAGCCCCAGCATTTT. Its protein is CASSYDGGLNQPQHF. This chain links TRBV6-5 with TRBJ1-5; tentatively, D is TRBD1 (5 bases). The germline gives CDR1 MNHEY, CDR2 SVGAGI. CDR3 size: 15 residues. Trimming stripped 2 bases from V and 4 bases from J, with 12 bases between.

This clone occurred once. V gene TRBV12-5 combines with J gene TRBJ2-6; D perhaps matches TRBD1 (5 bases). CDR3 length equals 16 residues. Germline values: CDR1 LGHNT, CDR2 FRNRAP. Trimming took off 1 base at V and 0 bases at J, with 7 bases between the two ends. The CDR3 loop is CASGLADSSGANVLTF. CDR3 nucleotide sequence: TGTGCTAGTGGTTTGGCCGACAGCTCTGGGGCCAACGTCCTGACTTTC.

This chain uses TRBV10-1 with TRBJ2-7; D is undetermined. The CDR3 sequence is 15 residues long. Germline V gene sequence: CDR1 WNHNN, CDR2 SYGVQD (reference sequence). Trimming stripped 0 bases from V and 3 bases from J, with 12 bases between. The DNA of the CDR3 is TGCGCCAGCAGTGAGTCTCGGGTACAGAGCTACGAGCAGTACTTC. Its translation is CASSESRVQSYEQYF.

The V gene is TRBV7-7, the J gene TRBJ2-5; D is tentatively TRBD1 or TRBD2 (5 bases each). The V gene lost 10 bases and the J gene lost 5 bases, with 17 bases spanning the gap. CDR3 length: 13 amino acids. The germline V gene encodes CDR1 SSHAT and CDR2 FNYEAQ (reference sequence). CDR3 sequence (DNA): TGTGCCATCTCGGGACCAGGGAAGGAGACCCAGTACTTC. It codes for CAISGPGKETQYF. Drawing the rest from reference TRBV7-7 and TRBJ2-5, the complete variable domain is GAGVSQSPRYKVTKRGQDVTLRCDPISSHATLYWYQQALGQGPEFLTYFNYEAQPDKSGLPSDRFSAERPEGSISTLTIQRTEQRDSAMYRCAISGPGKETQYFGPGTRLLVL.

V usage is TRBV5-1 and J usage is TRBJ2-7, with TRBD2 matching 10 bases. The CDR3 is 15 residues long. V dropped 3 bases and J dropped 7; count of bases not matched to a gene: 10. Germline values: CDR1 SGHRS, CDR2 YFSETQ. The CDR3 is CASSSSGRASEEQYF. The DNA for the CDR3 is TGCGCCAGCAGCTCGAGCGGGAGGGCCTCGGAAGAGCAGTACTTC. Filled out from reference TRBV5-1 and TRBJ2-7, the complete variable domain reads KAGVTQTPRYLIKTRGQQVTLSCSPISGHRSVSWYQQTPGQGLQFLFEYFSETQRNKGNFPGRFSGRQFSNSRSEMNVSTLELGDSALYLCASSSSGRASEEQYFGPGTRLTVT.

The rearrangement uses TRBV27 and TRBJ1-2, with D tentatively TRBD1 (5 bases). This CDR3 is 12 amino acids long. The V end lost 5 bases, the J end lost 3 bases, and 7 bases lay between the germline ends. Germline values: CDR1 MNHEY, CDR2 SMNVEV (reference sequence). DNA for the CDR3: TGTGCCAGCAGTCCGGGACACTATGGCTACACCTTC. This gives the protein CASSPGHYGYTF.

The chain recombines TRBV2 with TRBJ2-2; TRBD2 matches at 14 bases. The CDR3 runs 17 residues. J lost 7 bases, V lost 6 bases, and 10 bases had no gene match. Germline V gene sequence: CDR1 SNHLY, CDR2 FYNNEI. The CDR3, as DNA: TGTGCCAGCAGCTACCTTGGGACTAGCGGGAGTGGCGGGGAGCTGTTTTTT. This sequence encodes CASSYLGTSGSGGELFF. The whole variable domain, filled in from reference TRBV2 and TRBJ2-2, reads EPEVTQTPSHQVTQMGQEVILRCVPISNHLYFYWYRQILGQKVEFLVSFYNNEISEKSEIFDDQFSVERPDGSNFTLKIRSTKLEDSAMYFCASSYLGTSGSGGELFFGEGSRLTVL.

The chain joins TRBV6-1 to TRBJ2-5; 7 bases match TRBD2. From germline, CDR1 is MNHNS and CDR2 SASEGT. This CDR3 has 14 amino acids. V lost 7 bases to trimming and J lost 4 bases; unmatched junction nucleotides: 9. The DNA for the CDR3 is TGTGCCAGCAAAAGGACGGGGGGAGGAGAGACCCAGTACTTC. Translated: CASKRTGGGETQYF.

This chain links TRBV6-6 with TRBJ2-7; TRBD1 is a possible D gene (6 bases). The ends were cut back, 7 bases at V and 7 bases at J, with 20 bases in the middle. The CDR3 consists of 14 residues. Per the germline V gene, CDR1 is MNHNY and CDR2 is SVGAGI (reference sequence). CDR3 residues: CASTSLGQGSEQYF. Written as DNA, the CDR3 is TGTGCCAGCACCTCGCTCGGGCAGGGGAGTGAGCAGTACTTC.

A remark on this clone: The sample contains more than one DNA sequence encoding this CDR3. The chain recombines TRBV19 with TRBJ2-7, with TRBD1 matching 9 bases. The V and J ends lost 6 bases and 0 bases, in that order; junction bases with no gene match: 3. This CDR3 comprises 14 residues. The germline CDR1 and CDR2 sequences are LNHDA and SQIVND (reference sequence). The CDR3 DNA reads TGTGCCAGTAGGGAGACAGGGGGCTCCTACGAGCAGTACTTC. Its translation: CASRETGGSYEQYF.

The DNA for the CDR3 is TGTGCCAGCAGTTTAGGCCCACAACCCGGACATGACACCTTC. It translates to CASSLGPQPGHDTF. The chain couples TRBV28 to TRBJ1-2, with a tentative D call TRBD1 (5 bases). This CDR3 region has 14 residues. In germline, CDR1 is MDHEN, CDR2 SYDVKM. Deletions cut 2 bases from V and 12 bases from J, with 19 bases between.

Comment on this clone: The identical CDR3 is also encoded by other nucleotide sequences in the sample. This chain joins TRBV6-5 and TRBJ1-1, with a tentative D call TRBD1 (6 bases). The CDR3 spans 11 residues. V dropped 3 bases and J dropped 8 bases, with 7 bases sitting between them. Per the germline V gene, CDR1 is MNHEY and CDR2 is SVGAGI. The CDR3: CASSYGTEAFF. CDR3 DNA: TGTGCCAGCAGTTATGGGACAGAAGCTTTCTTT.

This chain uses TRBV5-6 with TRBJ2-1, with D possibly matching TRBD2 (5 bases). V was trimmed by 7 bases and J by 2 bases, leaving 10 bases between them. Per germline, CDR1 SGHDT and CDR2 YYEEEE. The CDR3 length is 13 residues. CDR3 loop: CASGNSAYNEQFF. In DNA, the CDR3 is TGTGCCAGCGGTAATAGCGCCTACAATGAGCAGTTCTTC.